This T cell receptor beta chain was recorded in a study of cytomegalovirus exposure and HLA in healthy donors. General study points: According to the study, 150 to 200 TCR beta chains were cytomegalovirus-associated. For cytomegalovirus status, the classifier reportedly gave diagnoses with high specificity and sensitivity.

Profiling relied on immunoSEQ multiplex PCR, and the TCRdb table lists in-frame clones only, not all of them. The table shows 100,000 to 150,000 clones, with 85% to 95% occurring only once. A note on this clone: The antigen is unknown.

Trimming removed 1 base from V and 5 bases from J; junction bases left unmatched: 5. CDR1 is SGHNT and CDR2 is YYREEE in the germline V gene (reference sequence). CDR3 length equals 15 residues. The chain uses TRBV5-4 and TRBJ1-2; TRBD1 matches at 10 bases. The receptor's source is a woman in her late teens or twenties in good health and CMV-seronegative. The sequencing input was PBMCs. CDR3 coding DNA: TGTGCCAGCAGCTTGTGGGGACAGGGGCCTTATGGCTACACCTTC. This encodes CASSLWGQGPYGYTF.